This is a list of T cell receptor beta chains from one sample in a study of identical twins. TCRdb itself ran the 5' RACE reads through MiXCR, one entry per CDR3 protein. The table has 1.5 million to 2 million distinct CDR3 sequences, about 32% seen once; the top ten hold about 0.3%. The specimen was cord blood. The receptors come from a newborn girl in good health. The CDR3 runs from the conserved cysteine through the conserved F or W. The D gene is left open where the match is weak. A clone size is listed for some rows: how often the clone was seen (once, few, many), or a class if it is expanded.

D | J | size | V | CDR3 | DNA
TRBD1 | TRBJ2-3 | NA | TRBV30 | CAWTQGTGGTDTQYF | TGTGCCTGGACCCAAGGGACAGGGGGCACAGATACGCAGTATTTT
NA | TRBJ2-4 | few | TRBV20-1 | CSARDVEENIQYF | TGCAGTGCTAGAGACGTAGAAGAAAACATTCAGTACTTC
TRBD2 | TRBJ2-1 | NA | TRBV12-3/TRBV12-4 | CASSAGTSGIRSSYIEQFF | TGTGCCAGCAGTGCCGGGACTAGCGGGATCCGAAGCTCCTACATTGAGCAGTTCTTC
NA | TRBJ1-4 | few | TRBV2 | CASGAGTTNEKLFF | TGTGCCAGTGGCGCAGGGACAACTAATGAAAAACTGTTTTTT
NA | TRBJ1-2 | NA | TRBV5-1 | CASSLDGRSYGHTF | TGCGCCAGCAGCTTGGACGGCCGGTCCTATGGCCACACCTTC
NA | TRBJ1-5 | NA | TRBV20-1 | CSARGGPSLVESNQPQHF | TGCAGTGCTAGAGGTGGGCCATCTTTGGTCGAGAGCAATCAGCCCCAGCATTTT
TRBD2 | TRBJ2-3 | few | TRBV27 | CASSGGGLAGQTTDTQYF | TGTGCCAGCAGTGGGGGGGGACTAGCGGGACAGACCACAGATACGCAGTATTTT
NA | TRBJ1-2 | NA | TRBV19 | CASRAPFYGYTF | TGTGCCAGTAGGGCGCCTTTTTATGGCTACACCTTC
TRBD2 | TRBJ2-1 | few | TRBV4-1 | CASSQDRSGGANEQFF | TGCGCCAGCAGCCAAGATCGCAGCGGGGGGGCCAATGAGCAGTTCTTC
NA | TRBJ2-1 | NA | TRBV12-3/TRBV12-4 | CASSFRADGLTYNEQFF | TGTGCCAGCAGTTTTCGGGCGGACGGATTAACCTACAATGAGCAGTTCTTC